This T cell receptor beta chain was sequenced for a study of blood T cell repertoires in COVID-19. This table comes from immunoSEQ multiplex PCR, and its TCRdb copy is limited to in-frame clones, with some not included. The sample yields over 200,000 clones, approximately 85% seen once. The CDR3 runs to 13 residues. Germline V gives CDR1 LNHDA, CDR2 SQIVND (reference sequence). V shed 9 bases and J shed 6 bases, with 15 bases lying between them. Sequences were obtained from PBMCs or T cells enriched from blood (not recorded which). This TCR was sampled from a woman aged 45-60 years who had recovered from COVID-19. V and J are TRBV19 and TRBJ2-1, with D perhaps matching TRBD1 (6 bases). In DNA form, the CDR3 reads TGTGCCAGCTACCCGGGACACTCCAATGAGCAGTTCTTC. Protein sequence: CASYPGHSNEQFF.